Presented here are 20 T cell receptor beta chains from one specimen sequenced in a study of regulatory T cells in long-lasting Graves disease. CDR3-region Arm-PCR and iRepertoire HTBI primers produced the TCR beta libraries. TCRdb recomputed calls from the multiplex PCR reads with MiXCR, one row per CDR3 protein. The repertoire includes around 400,000 distinct CDR3 sequences, roughly 15% of them detected once, and 22% sits in the top ten. Time point specified: newly diagnosed GD, antithyroid drugs for less than 3 months. There was RNA extracted from PBMCs, and the TCR library was made from it. The sample in question was peripheral blood mononuclear cells (PBMCs), obtained at new diagnosis, from a patient treated with antithyroid drugs. The receptors here all came from a female donor with Graves disease.

This clonotype was picked up many times. This CDR3 is CASSAGGTALNTEAFF. The DNA of the CDR3 is TGTGCCAGCAGCGCCGGCGGGACAGCTCTGAACACTGAAGCTTTCTTT. V usage is TRBV9 and J usage is TRBJ1-1; 7 bases fit TRBD1. CDR3 length: 16 residues. Germline CDR1 SGDLS, CDR2 YYNGEE. V lost 3 bases to trimming and J lost 0 bases; unmatched junction nucleotides: 8.

This clonotype was recorded at least ten times. This chain connects TRBV6-1 to TRBJ1-1; TRBD1 might be the D (5 bases). The germline V gene has CDR1 MNHNS and CDR2 SASEGT. CDR3 size: 13 residues. Trimming pared 4 bases from V and 7 bases from J, leaving 13 bases between. CDR3 in amino acids: CASSVEGSNEAFF. The CDR3 DNA reads as TGTGCCAGCAGTGTTGAGGGGAGCAATGAAGCTTTCTTT.

This clonotype showed up many times. This rearrangement joins TRBV5-1 to TRBJ2-3, with D perhaps matching TRBD2 (6 bases). Germline V gene lookup returns CDR1 SGHRS and CDR2 YFSETQ. V lost 4 bases and J lost 0, with 12 bases in between. This CDR3 contains 15 residues. The CDR3 coding sequence is TGCGCCAGCAGCACGAGACTAGATAGCACAGATACGCAGTATTTT. Its translation is CASSTRLDSTDTQYF.

Ten or more counts support this clonotype. The gene calls are TRBV6-1 and TRBJ1-1; TRBD1 aligns across 10 bases. This CDR3 is 18 amino acids long. The germline V gene encodes CDR1 MNHNS and CDR2 SASEGT. Germline trimming cut 4 bases from V and 0 bases from J; bases unmatched to any gene: 11. Here the CDR3 DNA reads TGTGCCAGCAGTGGCCCGGACAGGGGGTTTGTAATGAACACTGAAGCTTTCTTT. Its translation is CASSGPDRGFVMNTEAFF.

This clonotype was counted many times. The gene calls are TRBV2 and TRBJ2-2; TRBD1 aligns across 10 bases. The CDR3 is 15 residues long. CDR1 is SNHLY, CDR2 FYNNEI, per germline. Unmatched junction bases numbered 7, after V lost 6 bases and J lost 6 bases. CDR3 sequence reads: CASRVPGQGAGELFF. The CDR3 DNA sequence: TGTGCCAGCAGAGTACCCGGACAGGGGGCCGGGGAGCTGTTTTTT.

This clonotype came up once. V gene TRBV27 combines with J gene TRBJ2-7, with D possibly TRBD2 on 5 matching bases. Germline assignment: CDR1 MNHEY and CDR2 SMNVEV (reference sequence). CDR3 size: 13 residues. Trimming removed 6 bases at V and 6 bases at J, with 15 bases between. The CDR3 sequence: CASSLTTPSEQYF. The CDR3 nucleotides read TGTGCCAGCAGCTTGACTACGCCAAGCGAGCAGTACTTC.

This clonotype was seen repeatedly, ten times or more. This chain connects TRBV5-6 to TRBJ2-5; 10 bases line up with TRBD2. With V trimmed by 2 bases and J by 2 bases, 6 bases remained unmatched. Germline V gene lookup returns CDR1 SGHDT and CDR2 YYEEEE. This CDR3 is 16 amino acids long. This CDR3 reads CASSFGLAGEQETQYF. The CDR3 nucleotides read TGTGCCAGCAGCTTTGGGCTAGCGGGGGAACAAGAGACCCAGTACTTC.

This clonotype was counted only a few times. V usage is TRBV30 and J usage is TRBJ2-1, with TRBD2 as a possible D gene (5 bases). The germline V and J ends were trimmed by 3 bases and 0 bases, with 15 bases remaining between them. The germline CDR1 and CDR2 sequences are GTSNPN and SVGIG (reference sequence). This CDR3 contains 16 residues. CDR3 residues: CAWRYQGSVSYNEQFF. The CDR3 DNA follows: TGTGCCTGGAGATATCAAGGGAGCGTCTCCTACAATGAGCAGTTCTTC. Based on the CDR3 plus reference TRBV30 and TRBJ2-1, the full variable domain is SQTIHQWPATLVQPVGSPLSLECTVEGTSNPNLYWYRQAAGRGLQLLFYSVGIGQISSEVPQNLSASRPQDRQFILSSKKLLLSDSGFYLCAWRYQGSVSYNEQFFGPGTRLTVL.

This clonotype was counted many times. This rearrangement joins TRBV12-3 or TRBV12-4 to TRBJ1-2; the D gene is possibly TRBD1 (5 bases). V was pared by 6 bases and J by 2 bases, with 22 bases between. This CDR3 is 17 amino acids long. The CDR3 protein is CASSLLGWGRRNYGYTF. The CDR3 region has the DNA TGTGCCAGCAGCCTCTTGGGGTGGGGCAGGAGAAACTATGGCTACACCTTC.

In this sample, this clonotype turned up many times. CDR3 residues: CASSPGMQETQYF. The CDR3 DNA is TGCGCCAGCAGCCCGGGTATGCAAGAGACCCAGTACTTC. The genes are TRBV5-1 and TRBJ2-5; D remains ambiguous. Germline loops: CDR1 SGHRS, CDR2 YFSETQ. Trimming stripped 4 bases from V and 2 bases from J, with 9 bases between. The CDR3 runs 13 residues.

This chain joins TRBV20-1 and TRBJ1-1, with D unclear. This CDR3 contains 14 residues. V lost 3 bases and J lost 2, with 13 bases in between. Germline V CDR1 and CDR2: DFQATT, SNEGSKA (reference sequence). Written as DNA, the CDR3 is TGCAGTGCTAGTAGGGAAAATCGAAACACTGAAGCTTTCTTT. It specifies CSASRENRNTEAFF.

This clonotype has at least ten counts. The chain couples TRBV6-1 to TRBJ2-7, with a weak D call TRBD1 (5 bases). V was shortened by 7 bases and J by 5 bases, with 15 bases between the two germline ends. The CDR3 is made up of 13 amino acids. The V gene's germline CDR1 is MNHNS and CDR2 SASEGT. The CDR3 loop is CASKIQTTDEQYF. The CDR3 nucleotides are TGTGCCAGCAAAATACAAACGACAGACGAGCAGTACTTC.

This clonotype was found a few times. The chain employs TRBV11-2 and TRBJ2-7, with 8 bases identical to TRBD1. After removal of 5 bases from V and 0 bases from J, the junction contained 9 bases not matched to a gene. This CDR3 has 16 residues. The germline V gene has CDR1 SGHAT and CDR2 FQNNGV. The CDR3 loop reads CASSHLGQGFSYEQYF. In DNA, the CDR3 is TGTGCCAGCAGCCACCTCGGACAGGGTTTCTCCTACGAGCAGTACTTC. The complete variable domain, with remaining parts taken from reference TRBV11-2 and TRBJ2-7, reads EAGVAQSPRYKIIEKRQSVAFWCNPISGHATLYWYQQILGQGPKLLIQFQNNGVVDDSQLPKDRFSAERLKGVDSTLKIQPAKLEDSAVYLCASSHLGQGFSYEQYFGPGTRLTVT.

At least ten counts were recorded for this clonotype. The CDR3 coding sequence is TGCAGTGCTAGATGGATACAGGGACATGGCTACACCTTC. Protein: CSARWIQGHGYTF. The chain links TRBV20-1 to TRBJ1-2, with D tentatively TRBD1 (6 bases). With 2 bases removed from V and 6 bases from J, the gap between germline ends came to 13 bases. Germline CDR1 and CDR2: DFQATT and SNEGSKA (reference sequence). The CDR3 is 13 residues long.

This clonotype was counted ten times or more. The rearrangement uses TRBV5-1 and TRBJ2-7, with D perhaps matching TRBD1 or TRBD2 (6 bases each). Germline V lookup: CDR1 SGHRS, CDR2 YFSETQ. The CDR3 spans 18 residues. Trimming shortened V by 1 base and J by 2 bases, and 22 bases separated the two germline ends. CDR3 protein: CASSLFGRIGQIAYEQYF. In DNA form, the CDR3 reads TGCGCCAGCAGCTTGTTTGGGAGGATCGGACAGATAGCCTACGAGCAGTACTTC.

This clonotype was recorded many times. The genes are TRBV29-1 and TRBJ2-5; D assignment may be TRBD1 or TRBD2 (5 bases each). This CDR3 comprises 11 residues. CDR1 and CDR2 (germline): SQVTM, ANQGSEA. Trimming stripped 6 bases from V and 10 bases from J, with 15 bases between. In DNA form, the CDR3 reads TGCAGCGTACGATCAGGGACGGACCAGTACTTC. Residues: CSVRSGTDQYF.

The CDR3 here is CASRRGGVTDTQYF. The CDR3, as DNA: TGTGCCAGCAGGAGAGGTGGGGTTACAGATACGCAGTATTTT. This chain links TRBV7-2 with TRBJ2-3, with unresolved D. Germline assignment: CDR1 SGHTA and CDR2 FQGNSA. Trimming took 6 bases from V and 3 from J, leaving 13 bases between them. The CDR3 has 14 amino acids.

In its sample, this clonotype was seen many times. J is TRBJ1-5 and V is TRBV6-5; D may be TRBD1 (5 bases). V lost 2 bases, J lost 10 bases, and 18 bases lay in between. Per germline, CDR1 MNHEY and CDR2 SVGAGI. The CDR3 is 15 amino acids. CDR3 nucleotides: TGTGCCAGCAGTTACAATCGAGAGACAGCAACTCCCCAGCATTTT. This gives the protein CASSYNRETATPQHF.

This clonotype came up many times. This chain connects TRBV5-1 to TRBJ2-3; TRBD2 aligns across 10 bases. The CDR3 is made up of 15 amino acids. V was clipped by 6 bases and J by 3 bases; unmatched bases: 7. Germline V gene lookup returns CDR1 SGHRS and CDR2 YFSETQ. CDR3 coding DNA: TGCGCCAGCAAACGACCGGGACTAGCGACAGATACGCAGTATTTT. It encodes CASKRPGLATDTQYF.

Of note for this clonotype: A much larger clone sits a single nucleotide away, making a read error possible. V is TRBV7-9 and J is TRBJ1-1, with 9 bases that match TRBD1. This CDR3 region has 14 residues. Germline V gene sequence: CDR1 SEHNR, CDR2 FQNEAQ (reference sequence). The CDR3 DNA reads as TGTACCAGCAGCTTGACAGGGGGAAGAGGTGAAGCTTTCTTT. It yields the protein CTSSLTGGRGEAFF.